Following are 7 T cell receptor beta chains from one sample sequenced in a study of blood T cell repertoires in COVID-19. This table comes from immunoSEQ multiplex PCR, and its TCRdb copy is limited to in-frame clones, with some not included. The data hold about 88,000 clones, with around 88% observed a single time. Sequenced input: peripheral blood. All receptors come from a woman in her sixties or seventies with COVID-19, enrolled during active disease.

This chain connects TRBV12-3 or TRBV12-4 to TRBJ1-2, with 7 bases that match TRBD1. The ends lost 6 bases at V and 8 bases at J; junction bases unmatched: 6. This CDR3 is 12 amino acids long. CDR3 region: CASSRQGRGYTF. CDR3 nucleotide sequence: TGTGCCAGCAGCCGACAGGGCCGAGGCTACACCTTC.

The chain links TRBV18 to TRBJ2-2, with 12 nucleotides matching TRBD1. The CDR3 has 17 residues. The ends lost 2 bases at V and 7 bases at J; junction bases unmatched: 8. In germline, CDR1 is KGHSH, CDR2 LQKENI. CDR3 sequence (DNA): TGTGCCAGCTCACCAATTCGGGACAGGGGGCCCGGCGGGGAGCTGTTTTTT. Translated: CASSPIRDRGPGGELFF.

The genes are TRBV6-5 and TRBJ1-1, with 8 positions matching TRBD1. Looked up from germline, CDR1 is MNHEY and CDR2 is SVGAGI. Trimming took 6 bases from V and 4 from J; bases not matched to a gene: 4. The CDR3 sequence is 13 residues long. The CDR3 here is CASRPTGGTEAFF. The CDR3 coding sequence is TGTGCCAGCAGGCCCACAGGGGGCACTGAAGCTTTCTTT.

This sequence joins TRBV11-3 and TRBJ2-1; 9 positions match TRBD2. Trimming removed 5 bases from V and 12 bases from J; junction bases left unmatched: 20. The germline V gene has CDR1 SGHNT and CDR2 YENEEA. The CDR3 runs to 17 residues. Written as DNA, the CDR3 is TGTGCCAGCAGCCCCTGTATAGGGACTAGCTCTGCCTGTGTGCAGTTCTTC. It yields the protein CASSPCIGTSSACVQFF.

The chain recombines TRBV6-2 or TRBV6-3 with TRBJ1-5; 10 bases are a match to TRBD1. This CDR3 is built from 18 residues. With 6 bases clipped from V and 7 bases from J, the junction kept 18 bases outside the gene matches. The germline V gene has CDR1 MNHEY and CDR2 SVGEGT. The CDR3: CASSPNPHDRGHLQPQHF. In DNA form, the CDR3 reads TGTGCCAGCAGCCCCAATCCCCATGACAGGGGGCATTTACAGCCCCAGCATTTT.

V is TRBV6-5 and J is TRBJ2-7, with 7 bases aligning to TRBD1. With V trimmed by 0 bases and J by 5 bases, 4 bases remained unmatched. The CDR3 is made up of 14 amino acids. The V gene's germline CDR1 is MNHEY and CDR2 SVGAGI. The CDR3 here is CASSYSPGQDEQYF. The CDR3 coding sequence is TGTGCCAGCAGTTACTCTCCCGGACAGGACGAGCAGTACTTC.

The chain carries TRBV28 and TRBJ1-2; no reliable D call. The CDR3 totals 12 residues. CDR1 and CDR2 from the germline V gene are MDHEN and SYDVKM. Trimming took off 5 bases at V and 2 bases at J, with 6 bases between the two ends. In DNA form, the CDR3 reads TGTGCCAGCAGTCTGGAGAACTATGGCTACACCTTC. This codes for CASSLENYGYTF.